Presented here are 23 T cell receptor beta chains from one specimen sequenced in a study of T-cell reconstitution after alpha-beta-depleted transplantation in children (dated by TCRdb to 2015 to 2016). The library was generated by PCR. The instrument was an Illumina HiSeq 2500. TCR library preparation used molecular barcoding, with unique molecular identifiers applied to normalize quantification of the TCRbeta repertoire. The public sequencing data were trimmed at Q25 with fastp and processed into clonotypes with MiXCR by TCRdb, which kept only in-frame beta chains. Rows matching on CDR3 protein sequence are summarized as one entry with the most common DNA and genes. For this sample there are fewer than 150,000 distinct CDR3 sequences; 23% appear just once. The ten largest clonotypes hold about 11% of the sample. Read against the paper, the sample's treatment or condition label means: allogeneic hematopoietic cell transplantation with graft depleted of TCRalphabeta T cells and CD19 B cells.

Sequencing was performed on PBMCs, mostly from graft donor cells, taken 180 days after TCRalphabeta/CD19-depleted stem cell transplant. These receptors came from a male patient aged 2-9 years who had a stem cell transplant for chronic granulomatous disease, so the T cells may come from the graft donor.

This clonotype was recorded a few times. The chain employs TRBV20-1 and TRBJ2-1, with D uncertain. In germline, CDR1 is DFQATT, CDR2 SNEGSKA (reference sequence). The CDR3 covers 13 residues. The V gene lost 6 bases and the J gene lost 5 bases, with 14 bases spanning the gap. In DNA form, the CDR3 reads TGCAGTGCCGAATGGGCCGCCCACAATGAGCAGTTCTTC. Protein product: CSAEWAAHNEQFF.

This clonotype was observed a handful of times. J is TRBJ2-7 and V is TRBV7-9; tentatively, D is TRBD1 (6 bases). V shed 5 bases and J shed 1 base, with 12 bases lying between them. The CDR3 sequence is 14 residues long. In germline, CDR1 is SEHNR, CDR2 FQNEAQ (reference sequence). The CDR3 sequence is CASSETGVSYEQYF. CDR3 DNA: TGTGCCAGCAGCGAGACAGGTGTTTCCTACGAGCAGTACTTC.

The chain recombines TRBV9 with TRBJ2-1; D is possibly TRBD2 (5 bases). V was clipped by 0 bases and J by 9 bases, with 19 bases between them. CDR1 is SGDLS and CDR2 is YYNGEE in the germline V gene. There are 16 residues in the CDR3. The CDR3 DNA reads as TGTGCCAGCAGCGTAGGTCCCAAACAGAGAGGGAGTGAGCAGTTCTTC. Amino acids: CASSVGPKQRGSEQFF.

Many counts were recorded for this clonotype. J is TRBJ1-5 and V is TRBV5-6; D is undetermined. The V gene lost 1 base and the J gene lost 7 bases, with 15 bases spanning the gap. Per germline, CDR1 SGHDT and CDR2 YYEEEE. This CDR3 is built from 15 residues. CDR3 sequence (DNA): TGTGCCAGCAGCTTGTTTGGTGAGGGTATCCAGCCCCAGCATTTT. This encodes CASSLFGEGIQPQHF.

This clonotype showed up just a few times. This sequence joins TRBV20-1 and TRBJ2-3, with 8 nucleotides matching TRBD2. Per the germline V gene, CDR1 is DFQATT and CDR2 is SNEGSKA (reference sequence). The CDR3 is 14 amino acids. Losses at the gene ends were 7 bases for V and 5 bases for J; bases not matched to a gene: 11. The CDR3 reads CSVTMGAGEDTQYF. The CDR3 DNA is TGCAGTGTTACAATGGGAGCGGGAGAAGATACGCAGTATTTT.

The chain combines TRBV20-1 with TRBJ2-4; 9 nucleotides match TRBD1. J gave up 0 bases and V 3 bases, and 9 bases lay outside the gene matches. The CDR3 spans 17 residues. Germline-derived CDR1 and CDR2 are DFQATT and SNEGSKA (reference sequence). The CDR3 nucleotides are TGCAGTGCTAGTACGGACAGGGGTAGGCTAGCCAAAAACATTCAGTACTTC. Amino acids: CSASTDRGRLAKNIQYF.

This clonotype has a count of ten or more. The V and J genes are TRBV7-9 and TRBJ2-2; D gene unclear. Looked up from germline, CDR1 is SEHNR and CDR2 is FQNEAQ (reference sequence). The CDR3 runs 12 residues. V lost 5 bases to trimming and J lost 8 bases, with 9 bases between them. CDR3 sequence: CASSLRLGELFF. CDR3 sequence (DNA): TGTGCCAGCAGCCTCCGCCTTGGGGAGCTGTTTTTT.

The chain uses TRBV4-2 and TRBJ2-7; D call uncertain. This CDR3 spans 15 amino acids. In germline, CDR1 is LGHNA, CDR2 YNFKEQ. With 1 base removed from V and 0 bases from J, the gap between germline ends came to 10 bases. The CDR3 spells CASSQGADGSYEQYF. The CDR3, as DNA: TGTGCCAGCAGCCAAGGAGCAGACGGCTCCTACGAGCAGTACTTC.

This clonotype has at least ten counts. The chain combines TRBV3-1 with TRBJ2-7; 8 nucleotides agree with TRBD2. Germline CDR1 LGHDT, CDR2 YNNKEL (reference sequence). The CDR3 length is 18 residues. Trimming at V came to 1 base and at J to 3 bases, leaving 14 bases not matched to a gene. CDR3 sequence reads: CASSQVAGRVTRFYEQYF. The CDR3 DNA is TGTGCCAGCAGCCAAGTGGCCGGGAGGGTCACCAGGTTCTACGAGCAGTACTTC.

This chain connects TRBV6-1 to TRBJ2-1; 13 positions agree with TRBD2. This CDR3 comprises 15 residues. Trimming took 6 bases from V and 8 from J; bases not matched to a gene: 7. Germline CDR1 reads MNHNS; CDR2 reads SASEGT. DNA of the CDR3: TGTGCCAGCAGGCCGACTAGCGGGGGGCCTCATGAGCAGTTCTTC. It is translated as CASRPTSGGPHEQFF.

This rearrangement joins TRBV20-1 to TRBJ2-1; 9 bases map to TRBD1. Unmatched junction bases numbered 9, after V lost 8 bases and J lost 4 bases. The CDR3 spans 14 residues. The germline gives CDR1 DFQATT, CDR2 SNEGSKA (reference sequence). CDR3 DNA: TGCAGTTCTCTTGACAGGGGGACATACAATGAGCAGTTCTTC. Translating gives CSSLDRGTYNEQFF.

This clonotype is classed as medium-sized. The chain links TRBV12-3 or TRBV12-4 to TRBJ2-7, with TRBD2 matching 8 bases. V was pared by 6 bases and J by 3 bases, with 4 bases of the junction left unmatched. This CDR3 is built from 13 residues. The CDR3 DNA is TGTGCCAGCAGCCAGCGGGGGCTCTACGAGCAGTACTTC. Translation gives CASSQRGLYEQYF.

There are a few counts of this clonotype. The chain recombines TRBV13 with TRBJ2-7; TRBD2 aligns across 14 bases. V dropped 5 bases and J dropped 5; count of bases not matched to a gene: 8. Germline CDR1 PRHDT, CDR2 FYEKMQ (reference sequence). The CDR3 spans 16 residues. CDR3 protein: CASSPRTSGRFHEQYF. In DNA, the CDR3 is TGTGCCAGCAGCCCCCGGACTAGCGGGAGGTTCCACGAGCAGTACTTC.

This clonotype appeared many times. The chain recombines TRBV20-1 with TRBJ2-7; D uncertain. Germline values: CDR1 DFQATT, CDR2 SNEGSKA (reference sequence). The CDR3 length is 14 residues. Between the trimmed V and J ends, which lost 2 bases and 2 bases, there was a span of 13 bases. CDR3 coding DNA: TGCAGTGCTAGATCTGCCGCGACCACCTACGAGCAGTACTTC. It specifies CSARSAATTYEQYF.

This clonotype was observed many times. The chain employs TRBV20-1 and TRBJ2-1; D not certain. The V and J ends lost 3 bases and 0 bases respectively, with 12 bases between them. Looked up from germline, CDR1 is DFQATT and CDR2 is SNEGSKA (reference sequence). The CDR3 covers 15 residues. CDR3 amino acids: CSASPSVSSYNEQFF. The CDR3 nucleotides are TGCAGTGCTAGTCCCTCGGTGAGCTCCTACAATGAGCAGTTCTTC.

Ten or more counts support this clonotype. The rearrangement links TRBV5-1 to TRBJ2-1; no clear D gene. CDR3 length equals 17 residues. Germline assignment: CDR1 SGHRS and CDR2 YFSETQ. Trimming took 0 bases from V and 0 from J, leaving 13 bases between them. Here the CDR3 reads CASSLVVAAHSYNEQFF. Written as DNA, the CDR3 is TGCGCCAGCAGCTTGGTTGTGGCGGCACACTCCTACAATGAGCAGTTCTTC.

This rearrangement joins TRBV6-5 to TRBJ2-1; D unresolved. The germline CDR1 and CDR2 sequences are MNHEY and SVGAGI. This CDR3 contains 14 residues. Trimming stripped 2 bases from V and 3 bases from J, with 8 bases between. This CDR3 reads CASSYMADYNEQFF. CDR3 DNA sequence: TGTGCCAGCAGTTACATGGCAGACTACAATGAGCAGTTCTTC.

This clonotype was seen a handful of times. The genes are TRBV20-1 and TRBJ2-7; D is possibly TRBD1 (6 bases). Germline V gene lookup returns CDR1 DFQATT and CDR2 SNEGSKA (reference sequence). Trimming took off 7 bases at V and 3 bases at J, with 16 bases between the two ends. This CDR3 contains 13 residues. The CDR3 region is CSDVRDTSYEQYF. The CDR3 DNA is TGCAGTGACGTCCGGGACACCAGCTACGAGCAGTACTTC.

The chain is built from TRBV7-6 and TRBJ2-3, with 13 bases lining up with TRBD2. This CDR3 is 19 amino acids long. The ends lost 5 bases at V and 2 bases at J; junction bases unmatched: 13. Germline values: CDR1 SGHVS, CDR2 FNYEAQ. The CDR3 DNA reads TGTGCCAGCAGCCCCGGGACTAGCGGGGAGATGAGTCTCACAGATACGCAGTATTTT. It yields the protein CASSPGTSGEMSLTDTQYF. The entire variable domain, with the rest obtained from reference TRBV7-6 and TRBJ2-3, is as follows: GAGVSQSPRYKVTKRGQDVALRCDPISGHVSLYWYRQALGQGPEFLTYFNYEAQQDKSGLPNDRFSAERPEGSISTLTIQRTEQRDSAMYRCASSPGTSGEMSLTDTQYFGPGTRLTVL.

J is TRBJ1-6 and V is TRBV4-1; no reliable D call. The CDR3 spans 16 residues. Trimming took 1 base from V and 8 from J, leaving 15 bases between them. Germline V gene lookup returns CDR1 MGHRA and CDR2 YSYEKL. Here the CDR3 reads CASSQGPWLLDSPLHF. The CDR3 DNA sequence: TGCGCCAGCAGCCAAGGCCCCTGGCTACTAGATTCACCCCTCCACTTT.

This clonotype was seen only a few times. CDR3 in DNA: TGTGCCAGCAGACCGGGGCTAGCGGGCCAAAGTTACTACGAGCAGTACTTC. Its protein is CASRPGLAGQSYYEQYF. The V call is TRBV27, the J call TRBJ2-7, with TRBD2 identical over 8 bases. The ends lost 6 bases at V and 3 bases at J; junction bases unmatched: 16. The CDR3 has 17 amino acids. The V gene's germline CDR1 is MNHEY and CDR2 SMNVEV (reference sequence).

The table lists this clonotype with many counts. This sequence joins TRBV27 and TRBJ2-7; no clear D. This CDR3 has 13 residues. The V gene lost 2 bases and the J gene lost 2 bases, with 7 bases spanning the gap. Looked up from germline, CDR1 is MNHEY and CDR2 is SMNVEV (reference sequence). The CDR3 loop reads CASSLLGTYEQYF. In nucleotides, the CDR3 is TGTGCCAGCAGTTTACTGGGGACCTACGAGCAGTACTTC.

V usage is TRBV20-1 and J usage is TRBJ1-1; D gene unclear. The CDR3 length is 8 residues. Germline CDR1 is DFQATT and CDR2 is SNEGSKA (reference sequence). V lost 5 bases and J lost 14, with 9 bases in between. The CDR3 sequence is CSARDGFF. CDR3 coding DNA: TGCAGTGCTCGGGATGGGTTCTTT.